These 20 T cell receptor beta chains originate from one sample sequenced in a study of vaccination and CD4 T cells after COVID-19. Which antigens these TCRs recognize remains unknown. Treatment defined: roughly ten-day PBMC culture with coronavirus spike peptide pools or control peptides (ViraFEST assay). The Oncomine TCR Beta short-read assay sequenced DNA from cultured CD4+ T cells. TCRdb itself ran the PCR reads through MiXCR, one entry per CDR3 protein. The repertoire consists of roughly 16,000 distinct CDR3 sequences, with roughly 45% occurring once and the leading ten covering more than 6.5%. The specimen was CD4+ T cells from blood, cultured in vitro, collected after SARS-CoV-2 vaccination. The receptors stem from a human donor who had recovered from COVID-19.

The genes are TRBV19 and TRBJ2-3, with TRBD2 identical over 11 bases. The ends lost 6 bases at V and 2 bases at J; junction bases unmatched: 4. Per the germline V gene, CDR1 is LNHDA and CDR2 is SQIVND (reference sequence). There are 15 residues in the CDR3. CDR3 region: CASSMTSGNTDTQYF. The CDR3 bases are TGTGCCAGTAGCATGACTAGCGGGAACACAGATACGCAGTATTTT.

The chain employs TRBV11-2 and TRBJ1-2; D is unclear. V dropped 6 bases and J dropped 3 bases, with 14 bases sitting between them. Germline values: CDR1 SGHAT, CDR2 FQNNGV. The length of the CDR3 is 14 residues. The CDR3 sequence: CASRPAGLDYGYTF. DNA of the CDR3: TGTGCCAGCAGGCCTGCGGGGTTAGACTATGGCTACACCTTC.

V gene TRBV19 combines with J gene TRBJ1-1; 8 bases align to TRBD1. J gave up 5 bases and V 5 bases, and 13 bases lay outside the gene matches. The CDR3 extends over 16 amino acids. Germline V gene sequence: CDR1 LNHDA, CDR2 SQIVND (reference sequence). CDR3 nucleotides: TGTGCCAGTAGTTTCGGACAGGGAATCTTTGGAACTGAAGCTTTCTTT. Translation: CASSFGQGIFGTEAFF. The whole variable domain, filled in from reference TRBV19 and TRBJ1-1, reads DGGITQSPKYLFRKEGQNVTLSCEQNLNHDAMYWYRQDPGQGLRLIYYSQIVNDFQKGDIAEGYSVSREKKESFPLTVTSAQKNPTAFYLCASSFGQGIFGTEAFFGQGTRLTVV.

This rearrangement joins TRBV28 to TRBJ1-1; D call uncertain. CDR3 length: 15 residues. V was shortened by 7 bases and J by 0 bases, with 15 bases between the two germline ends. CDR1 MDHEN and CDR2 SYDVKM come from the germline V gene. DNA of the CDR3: TGTGCCAGCACCCCTTTGGGATCCGTGAACACTGAAGCTTTCTTT. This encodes CASTPLGSVNTEAFF.

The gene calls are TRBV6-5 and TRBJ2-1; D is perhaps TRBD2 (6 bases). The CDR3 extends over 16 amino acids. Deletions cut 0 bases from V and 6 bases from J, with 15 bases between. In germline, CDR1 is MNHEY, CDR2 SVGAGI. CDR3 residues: CASSYSVAGPFNEQFF. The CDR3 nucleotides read TGTGCCAGCAGTTACTCGGTGGCGGGACCGTTCAATGAGCAGTTCTTC.

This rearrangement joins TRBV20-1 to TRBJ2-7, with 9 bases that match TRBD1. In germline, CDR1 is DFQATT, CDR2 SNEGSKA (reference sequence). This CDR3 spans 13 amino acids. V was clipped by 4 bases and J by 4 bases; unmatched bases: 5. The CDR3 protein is CSATNRGLYEQYF. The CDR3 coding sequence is TGCAGTGCTACAAACAGGGGGCTGTACGAGCAGTACTTC.

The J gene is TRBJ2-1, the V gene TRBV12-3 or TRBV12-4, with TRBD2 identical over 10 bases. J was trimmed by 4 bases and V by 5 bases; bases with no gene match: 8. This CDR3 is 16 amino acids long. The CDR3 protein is CASSDSSSGSYNEQFF. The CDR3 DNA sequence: TGTGCCAGCAGTGACTCTTCTAGCGGGAGTTACAATGAGCAGTTCTTC.

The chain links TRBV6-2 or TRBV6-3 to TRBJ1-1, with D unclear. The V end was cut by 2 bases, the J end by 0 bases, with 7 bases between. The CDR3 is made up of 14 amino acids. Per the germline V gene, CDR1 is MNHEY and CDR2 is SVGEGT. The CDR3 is CASSYVTLNTEAFF. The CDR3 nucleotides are TGTGCCAGCAGTTACGTTACACTGAACACTGAAGCTTTCTTT.

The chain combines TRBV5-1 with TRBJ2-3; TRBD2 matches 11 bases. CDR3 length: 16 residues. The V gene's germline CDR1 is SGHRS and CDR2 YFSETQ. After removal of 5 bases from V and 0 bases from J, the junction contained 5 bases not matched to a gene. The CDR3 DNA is TGCGCCAGCAGACCTGGGACTAGCGGTAGCACAGATACGCAGTATTTT. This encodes CASRPGTSGSTDTQYF.

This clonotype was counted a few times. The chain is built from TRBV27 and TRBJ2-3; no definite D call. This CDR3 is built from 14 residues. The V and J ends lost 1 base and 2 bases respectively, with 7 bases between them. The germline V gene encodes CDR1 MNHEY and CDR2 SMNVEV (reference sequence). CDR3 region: CASSLWADTDTQYF. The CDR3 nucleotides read TGTGCCAGCAGTTTATGGGCGGACACAGATACGCAGTATTTT.

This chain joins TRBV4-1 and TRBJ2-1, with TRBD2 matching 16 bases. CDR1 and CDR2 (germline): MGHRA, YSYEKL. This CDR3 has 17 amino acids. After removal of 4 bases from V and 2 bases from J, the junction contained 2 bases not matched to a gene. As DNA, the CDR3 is TGCGCCAGCAGCCCGGGGACTAGCGGGAGGGCCTACAATGAGCAGTTCTTC. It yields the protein CASSPGTSGRAYNEQFF.

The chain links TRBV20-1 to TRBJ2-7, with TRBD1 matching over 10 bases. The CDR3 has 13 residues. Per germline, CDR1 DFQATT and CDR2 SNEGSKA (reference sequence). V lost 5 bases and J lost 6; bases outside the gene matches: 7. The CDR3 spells CSAGRDRGPEQYF. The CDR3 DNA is TGCAGTGCTGGACGGGACAGGGGACCCGAGCAGTACTTC.

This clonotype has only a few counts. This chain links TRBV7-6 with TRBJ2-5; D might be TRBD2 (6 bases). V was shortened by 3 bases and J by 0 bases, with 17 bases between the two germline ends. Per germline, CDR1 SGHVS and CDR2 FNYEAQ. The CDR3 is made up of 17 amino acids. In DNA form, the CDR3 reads TGTGCCAGCAGCTTCCGGGCCGGGGGAGTTAACCAAGAGACCCAGTACTTC. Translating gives CASSFRAGGVNQETQYF. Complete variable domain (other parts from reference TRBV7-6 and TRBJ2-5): GAGVSQSPRYKVTKRGQDVALRCDPISGHVSLYWYRQALGQGPEFLTYFNYEAQQDKSGLPNDRFSAERPEGSISTLTIQRTEQRDSAMYRCASSFRAGGVNQETQYFGPGTRLLVL.

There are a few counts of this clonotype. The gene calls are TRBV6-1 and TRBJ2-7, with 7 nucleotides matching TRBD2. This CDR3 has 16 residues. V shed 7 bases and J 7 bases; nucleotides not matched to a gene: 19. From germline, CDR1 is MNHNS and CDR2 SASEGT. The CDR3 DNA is TGTGCCAGCACCTACGGGTTGGATCCCTGGGGGGGGGAGCAGTACTTC. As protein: CASTYGLDPWGGEQYF.

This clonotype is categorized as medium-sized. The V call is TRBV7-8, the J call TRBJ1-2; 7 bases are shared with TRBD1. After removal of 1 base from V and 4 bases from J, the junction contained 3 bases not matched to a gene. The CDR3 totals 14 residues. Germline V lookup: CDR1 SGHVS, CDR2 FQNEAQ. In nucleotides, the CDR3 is TGTGCCAGCAGCTTAGACGGGACAGCCTATGGCTACACCTTC. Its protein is CASSLDGTAYGYTF.

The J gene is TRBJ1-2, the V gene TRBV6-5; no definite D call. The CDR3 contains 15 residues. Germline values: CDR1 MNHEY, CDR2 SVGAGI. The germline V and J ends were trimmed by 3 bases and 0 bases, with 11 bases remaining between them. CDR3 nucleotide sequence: TGTGCCAGCAGTTATTTTCCCAGGTCTAACTATGGCTACACCTTC. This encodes CASSYFPRSNYGYTF.

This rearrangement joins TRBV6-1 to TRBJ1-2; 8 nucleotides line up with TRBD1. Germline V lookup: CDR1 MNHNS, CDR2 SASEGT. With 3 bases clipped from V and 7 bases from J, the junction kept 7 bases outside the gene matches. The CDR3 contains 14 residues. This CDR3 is CASSEPDRVSGYTF. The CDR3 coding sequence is TGTGCCAGCAGTGAGCCGGACAGGGTGTCTGGCTACACCTTC.

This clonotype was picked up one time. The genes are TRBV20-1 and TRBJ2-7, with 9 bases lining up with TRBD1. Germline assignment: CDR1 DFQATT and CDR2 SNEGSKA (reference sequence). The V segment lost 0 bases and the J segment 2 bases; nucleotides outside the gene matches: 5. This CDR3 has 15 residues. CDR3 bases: TGCAGTGCTAGAGACATCCGGGACAGGGCCTACGAGCAGTACTTC. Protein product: CSARDIRDRAYEQYF.

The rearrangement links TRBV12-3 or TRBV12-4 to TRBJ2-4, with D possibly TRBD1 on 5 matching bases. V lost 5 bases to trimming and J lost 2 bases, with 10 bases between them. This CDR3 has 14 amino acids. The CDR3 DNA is TGTGCCAGCAGTCTACAGGTGCCCAAAAACATTCAGTACTTC. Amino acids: CASSLQVPKNIQYF.

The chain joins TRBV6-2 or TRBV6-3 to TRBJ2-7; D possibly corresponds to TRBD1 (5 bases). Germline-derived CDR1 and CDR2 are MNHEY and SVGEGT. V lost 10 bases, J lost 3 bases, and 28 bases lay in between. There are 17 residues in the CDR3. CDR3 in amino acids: CATSLGLGPENFYEQYF. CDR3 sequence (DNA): TGTGCCACCTCCCTGGGGCTAGGCCCTGAAAATTTCTACGAGCAGTACTTC.